This T cell receptor beta chain came from a study of blood T cell repertoires in COVID-19. Study-wide background: PBMCs, B-cell-depleted T cells, or T cells provided the cDNA or gDNA that made up the material.

This CDR3 contains 13 residues. Germline CDR1 reads MNHEY; CDR2 reads SVGAGI. The V gene lost 6 bases and the J gene lost 1 base, with 9 bases spanning the gap. The study recruited people aged roughly 18 to 100 years across approximately 24 US areas. Categorization into cohorts depended on clinical history that participants reported. Up to 2 weeks before entering the study, exposed participants had met a COVID-19 case. Assay used: immunoSEQ multiplex PCR; TCRdb lists only in-frame clones, some missing. The sample lists a few hundred thousand clones, about 88% occurring once. The rearrangement uses TRBV6-5 and TRBJ1-1, with a weak D call TRBD1 (5 bases). The sample taken for sequencing was PBMCs or T cells enriched from blood (not recorded which). This TCR derives from a woman between 50 and 59 years old who had been exposed to COVID-19. The CDR3 DNA follows: TGTGCCAGCAGCCCGACAGCGAACACTGAAGCTTTCTTT. It yields the protein CASSPTANTEAFF.